This paragraph covers one TCR beta chain sequence. Its target is not known. This record comes from a study of T cells after yellow fever vaccination. Study results and caveats: Among primary-vaccination clones, most reappeared after the booster, at 95% to 96% for CD4 and under 90% for CD8. Shared CD4/CD8 clonotypes were a small share, likely from convergent recombination. Repertoires obtained by FACS sorting could include abundant clonotypes that entered as contaminants from the bulk population.

Generation of TCR cDNA used 5'RACE template switching (which added a universal primer site and UMIs). TCRdb re-derived calls from the 5' RACE reads in MiXCR, one entry per CDR3 protein. The sample has about 330,000 distinct CDR3 sequences; 6.8% are singletons. Source: PBMCs, taken about 41 days after the first yellow fever vaccination. The receptor comes from a man between 18 and 35 years old who received the YFV17D yellow fever vaccine.

As DNA, the CDR3 is TGTGCCAGCAGCTTAGTAAGGGAAGCGGGCCCTAGCACAGATACGCAGTATTTT. It is translated as CASSLVREAGPSTDTQYF. V gene TRBV11-2 combines with J gene TRBJ2-3; D possibly corresponds to TRBD2 (6 bases). This CDR3 is built from 18 residues. The germline gives CDR1 SGHAT, CDR2 FQNNGV. V lost 1 base and J lost 0, with 17 bases in between.